The following is a TCR beta chain sequence with its context. Sequencing used immunoSEQ multiplex PCR; TCRdb keeps in-frame clones, though not all of them. The data hold over 200,000 clones, with roughly 82% observed a single time. The entry originates in a study of control samples from healthy donors and cancer patients. This receptor was obtained from a woman in her fifties or sixties with lung cancer. Sequencing used PBMCs.

The CDR3 region is CASSLGGLAGVSEQYF. Written as DNA, the CDR3 is TGTGCCAGCAGCTTGGGGGGACTAGCGGGAGTCTCCGAGCAGTACTTC. This chain links TRBV5-6 with TRBJ2-7, with TRBD2 matching over 14 bases. V shed 0 bases, J shed 6 bases, and the junction held 5 bases outside the gene matches. The CDR3 spans 16 residues. The V gene's germline CDR1 is SGHDT and CDR2 YYEEEE. Drawing the rest from reference TRBV5-6 and TRBJ2-7, the complete variable domain is DAGVTQSPTHLIKTRGQQVTLRCSPKSGHDTVSWYQQALGQGPQFIFQYYEEEERQRGNFPDRFSGHQFPNYSSELNVNALLLGDSALYLCASSLGGLAGVSEQYFGPGTRLTVT.